The rows below give T cell receptor beta chains drawn from one sample of a study of control samples from healthy donors and cancer patients. The table came from immunoSEQ multiplex PCR; TCRdb's copy has only in-frame clones and leaves some out. The repertoire holds 90,000 to 130,000 clones, with roughly 79% as singletons. Sequenced sample: blood. Receptors originate from a man younger than 30 in good health. The CDR3 runs from the conserved cysteine through the conserved F or W. The D gene is left open where the match is weak. For some rows the clone size is stated as once, few or many, or as a class when expanded; others skip it.

d_call,clone_size,v_call,j_call,cdr3_nt,cdr3_aa
-,-,TRBV6-5,TRBJ2-1,TGTGCCAGTCGACGAACCAGGGACTACAATGAGCAGTTCTTC,CASRRTRDYNEQFF
TRBD1,-,TRBV7-9,TRBJ1-5,TGTGCCAGCAGCTTAGCAACGGGGGCAGGGGGACATAGCAATCAGCCCCAGCATTTT,CASSLATGAGGHSNQPQHF
TRBD1,-,TRBV5-3,TRBJ1-1,TGTGCCAGAAGCTGGACAGGGGCAAACACTGAAGCTTTCTTT,CARSWTGANTEAFF
-,-,TRBV28,TRBJ2-6,TGTGCCAGCAATCAGGGGGGCTCTGGGGCCAACGTCCTGACTTTC,CASNQGGSGANVLTF
-,-,TRBV5-1,TRBJ1-2,TGCGCCAGCAGCTTGGCCGGCGGTTATGGCTACACCTTC,CASSLAGGYGYTF
TRBD2,-,TRBV5-1,TRBJ2-3,TGCGCCAGCAGCAGCGGACTAGCGGGCGATAGCACAGATACGCAGTATTTT,CASSSGLAGDSTDTQYF
-,once,TRBV18,TRBJ2-1,TGTGCCAGCTCACCACTCAGCAGGAACGATGAGCAGTTCTTC,CASSPLSRNDEQFF
-,-,TRBV6-1,TRBJ1-2,TGTGCCAGCAGTGATTTTTATGGCTACACCTTC,CASSDFYGYTF
-,-,TRBV20-1,TRBJ1-2,TGCAGGGCGGTTAACAACTATGGCTACACCTTC,CRAVNNYGYTF
-,-,TRBV7-9,TRBJ1-2,TGTGCCAGCAGCTTAGTAGCGGGACAACGATTGTATGGCTACACCTTC,CASSLVAGQRLYGYTF
-,-,TRBV4-1,TRBJ1-5,TGCGCCAGCAGCCACCCCGGCGGAGGGTTGGGCAATCAGCCCCAGCATTTT,CASSHPGGGLGNQPQHF
-,-,TRBV9,TRBJ2-2,TGTGCCAGCAGCGTAGCGGGGTGGGCCGGGGAGCTGTTTTTT,CASSVAGWAGELFF
-,-,TRBV30,TRBJ1-6,TGTGCCTGGACCCCGGGACGCGTCTATAATTCACCCCTCCACTTT,CAWTPGRVYNSPLHF
-,-,TRBV5-1,TRBJ2-5,TGCGCCAGCAGCTTGGAGGCGGGGCCGGGAGAGACCCAGTACTTC,CASSLEAGPGETQYF
-,-,TRBV3-1/TRBV3-2,TRBJ2-3,TGTGCCAGCAGCCAAGATGGATGGGGTTATAAGCAGTATTTT,CASSQDGWGYKQYF
TRBD2,-,TRBV7-2,TRBJ2-3,TGTGCCAGCAGCTTTTGGACTAGCCCTTTTACAGATACGCAGTATTTT,CASSFWTSPFTDTQYF
-,few,TRBV28,TRBJ1-2,TGTGCCAGCAGTCAAAGCGCCAGCGGTACCTATGGCTACACCTTC,CASSQSASGTYGYTF
-,-,TRBV28,TRBJ2-5,TGTGCCAGCAGTTTACTAAATTCTGGCGATTTCCAAGAGACCCAGTACTTC,CASSLLNSGDFQETQYF
-,-,TRBV6-2/TRBV6-3,TRBJ2-3,TGTGCCAGCAGTCGAGAGACAGATACGCAGTATTTT,CASSRETDTQYF
TRBD2,-,TRBV5-6,TRBJ2-2,TGTGCCAGCAGAACCGGACTAGCGGGTGACCCCGACACCGGGGAGCTGTTTTTT,CASRTGLAGDPDTGELFF
-,few,TRBV11-2,TRBJ1-1,TGTGCCAGCAGCTCCCCCCGGTCGGGAACTGAAGCTTTCTTT,CASSSPRSGTEAFF
-,-,TRBV28,TRBJ1-2,TGTGCCAGCAATAGTCCCGGGGCGAAATATGGCTACACCTTC,CASNSPGAKYGYTF
-,-,TRBV6-6,TRBJ1-6,TGTGCCAGCAGTTACGAGGGGAACAATTCACCCCTCCACTTT,CASSYEGNNSPLHF
-,-,TRBV7-9,TRBJ1-2,TGTGCCAGCAGCTCGACTACAGGGTTGGGCTATGGCTACACCTTC,CASSSTTGLGYGYTF
-,-,TRBV30,TRBJ2-2,TGTGCCTGGAGTGTCAGGGGACTACTAAACACCGGGGAGCTGTTTTTT,CAWSVRGLLNTGELFF
-,-,TRBV5-1,TRBJ1-3,TGCGCCAGCAGCTCTTCGTTTAACTCTGGAAACACCATATATTTT,CASSSSFNSGNTIYF
-,-,TRBV6-4,TRBJ2-2,TGTGCCAGCAGGAATTCTGGGGGGAACCCCGGGGAGCTGTTTTTT,CASRNSGGNPGELFF
-,-,TRBV4-1,TRBJ2-3,TGCGCCAGCAGCCAAGATGCAGGGTCGTACACAGATACGCAGTATTTT,CASSQDAGSYTDTQYF